This T cell receptor (beta chain) was retrieved from a study of T cells after yellow fever vaccination. Using its own MiXCR run on the 5' RACE reads, TCRdb lists one record per CDR3 protein. The data contain around 610,000 distinct CDR3 sequences, about 13% of them singletons. V lost 1 base, J lost 5 bases, and 11 bases lay in between. The germline CDR1 and CDR2 sequences are MGHRA and YSYEKL. This CDR3 is built from 15 residues. The receptor was derived from a man younger than 45 who received the YFV17D yellow fever vaccine. This chain links TRBV4-1 with TRBJ2-2; tentative D call: TRBD2 (5 bases). The sample was PBMCs, taken on the day of the yellow fever booster vaccination. The CDR3 is CASSQAGLPTGELFF. The CDR3 bases are TGCGCCAGCAGCCAAGCCGGACTCCCTACCGGGGAGCTGTTTTTT.